These 10 T cell receptor beta chains were all obtained from the same sample, sequenced in a study of sequential checkpoint blockade in melanoma. Treatment denoted: randomized to nivolumab then ipilimumab (arm A) or the reverse (arm B). Sequenced by immunoSEQ multiplex PCR; TCRdb stores in-frame clones only, minus some. The data contain more than 4,000 clones, approximately 78% of them seen just once; the ten biggest clones take up around three fifths. The material was CD8+ T cells sorted from blood (inferred from file names), obtained from a patient given nivolumab and ipilimumab in sequence. Every receptor here comes from a human donor with melanoma.

This clone was detected a few times. This chain joins TRBV7-9 and TRBJ2-7; D gene uncertain. V was trimmed by 1 base and J by 2 bases, leaving 6 bases between them. CDR1 is SEHNR and CDR2 is FQNEAQ in the germline V gene (reference sequence). The CDR3 totals 13 residues. CDR3 loop: CASSLDATYEQYF. As DNA, the CDR3 is TGTGCCAGCAGCTTAGACGCGACCTACGAGCAGTACTTC. The full variable domain, completed using reference TRBV7-9 and TRBJ2-7, is DTGVSQNPRHKITKRGQNVTFRCDPISEHNRLYWYRQTLGQGPEFLTYFQNEAQLEKSRLLSDRFSAERPKGSFSTLEIQRTEQGDSAMYLCASSLDATYEQYFGPGTRLTVT.

Here the CDR3 reads CASSEPPDRDNTGELFF. The CDR3 DNA reads TGTGCCAGCAGTGAACCCCCCGACAGGGATAACACCGGGGAGCTGTTTTTT. The rearrangement joins TRBV25-1 to TRBJ2-2; 7 bases are shared with TRBD1. CDR1 is MGHDK and CDR2 is SYGVNS in the germline V gene. V was pared by 2 bases and J by 2 bases, with 8 bases of the junction left unmatched. The CDR3 length is 17 residues.

This chain joins TRBV29-1 and TRBJ2-7, with D possibly being TRBD2 (5 bases). This CDR3 is 14 amino acids long. The V end was cut by 6 bases, the J end by 3 bases, with 18 bases between. Germline CDR1 and CDR2: SQVTM and ANQGSEA. CDR3 protein: CSVEVFRAGYEQYF. The CDR3 DNA is TGCAGCGTGGAGGTTTTTCGGGCCGGCTACGAGCAGTACTTC.

The chain employs TRBV27 and TRBJ1-1; a weak D match, TRBD1 (6 bases). Between the trimmed V and J ends, which lost 5 bases and 0 bases, there was a span of 7 bases. CDR3 size: 13 residues. Germline V gene sequence: CDR1 MNHEY, CDR2 SMNVEV (reference sequence). The CDR3 loop reads CASSAGVNTEAFF. DNA for the CDR3: TGTGCCAGCAGTGCAGGGGTGAACACTGAAGCTTTCTTT.

The chain is built from TRBV6-5 and TRBJ2-7; D is perhaps TRBD2 (5 bases). CDR1 MNHEY and CDR2 SVGAGI come from the germline V gene. Trimming took 1 base from V and 9 from J, leaving 19 bases between them. The CDR3 consists of 15 residues. DNA for the CDR3: TGTGCCAGCAGTTACTTTCGTAGCGAGGACTCAGGGCAGTACTTC. It yields the protein CASSYFRSEDSGQYF.

The chain couples TRBV12-2 to TRBJ2-5; TRBD2, the table's D call, lacks a check against the DNA. TRBV12-2 is deemed a pseudogene. This CDR3 region has 16 residues. The CDR3 spells CASRLADRSGQETQYF. Here the CDR3 DNA reads TGTGCAAGTCGCTTAGCGGATAGATCGGGCCAAGAGACCCAGTACTTC.

The chain has TRBV19 and TRBJ1-4; D perhaps matches TRBD1 (6 bases). CDR3 length equals 14 residues. Germline lookup yields CDR1 LNHDA and CDR2 SQIVND (reference sequence). Between the trimmed V and J ends, which lost 4 bases and 4 bases, there was a span of 10 bases. The CDR3 loop reads CASSTGARNEKLFF. DNA for the CDR3: TGTGCCAGTAGTACAGGGGCTCGTAATGAAAAACTGTTTTTT.

The chain couples TRBV28 to TRBJ2-7; the match to TRBD1 covers 7 bases. The V gene's germline CDR1 is MDHEN and CDR2 SYDVKM. V dropped 5 bases and J dropped 3; count of bases not matched to a gene: 4. CDR3 length equals 13 residues. The CDR3 region is CASSVGQNYEQYF. CDR3 in DNA: TGTGCCAGCAGTGTGGGACAGAACTACGAGCAGTACTTC.

The genes are TRBV28 and TRBJ2-1; tentatively, D is TRBD2 (5 bases). Trimming took off 6 bases at V and 7 bases at J, with 10 bases between the two ends. CDR1 MDHEN and CDR2 SYDVKM come from the germline V gene. This CDR3 is built from 12 residues. The CDR3 here is CASSAGWNEQFF. CDR3 nucleotide sequence: TGTGCCAGCAGCGCGGGTTGGAATGAGCAGTTCTTC. Full variable domain (outside the CDR3, taken from reference TRBV28 and TRBJ2-1): DVKVTQSSRYLVKRTGEKVFLECVQDMDHENMFWYRQDPGLGLRLIYFSYDVKMKEKGDIPEGYSVSREKKERFSLILESASTNQTSMYLCASSAGWNEQFFGPGTRLTVL.

The gene calls are TRBV9 and TRBJ2-7; 7 nucleotides agree with TRBD1. After removal of 5 bases from V and 2 bases from J, the junction contained 10 bases not matched to a gene. Germline CDR1 SGDLS, CDR2 YYNGEE. CDR3 length: 15 amino acids. The CDR3 DNA reads TGTGCCAGCAGTCCTACAGGGGTGCAGACCTACGAGCAGTACTTC. It encodes CASSPTGVQTYEQYF. The full variable domain, rest sourced from reference TRBV9 and TRBJ2-7, is DSGVTQTPKHLITATGQRVTLRCSPRSGDLSVYWYQQSLDQGLQFLIQYYNGEERAKGNILERFSAQQFPDLHSELNLSSLELGDSALYFCASSPTGVQTYEQYFGPGTRLTVT.